This entry concerns a single TCR beta chain. Germline values: CDR1 SGHTS, CDR2 YDEGEE. CDR3 length: 13 residues. The table came from immunoSEQ multiplex PCR; TCRdb's copy has only in-frame clones and leaves some out. The sample holds some 100,000 clones, just over 85% seen once. This entry comes from a study of T cell responses to AZD1222 COVID-19 vaccine. This receptor was identified in an adult in good health. The chain joins TRBV5-8 to TRBJ2-2, with 11 bases aligning to TRBD2. This material consisted of peripheral blood, taken on day 0 of AZD1222 vaccination. The CDR3 reads CARLAGPTGELFF. CDR3 bases: TGTGCTAGACTAGCGGGACCCACCGGGGAGCTGTTTTTT.